This T cell receptor (beta chain) stems from a study of regulatory T cells in long-lasting Graves disease. CDR3-region Arm-PCR and iRepertoire HTBI primers produced the TCR beta libraries. Original analysis: Identified segments across samples numbered some 62 TRBV and roughly 15 TRBJ. TCRdb passed the multiplex PCR reads through MiXCR, listing each CDR3 protein once. TCRdb, rather than the study authors, made the V and J calls. The repertoire holds hundreds of thousands of distinct CDR3 sequences, with 13% as singletons. Trimming took 4 bases from V and 5 from J, leaving 15 bases between them. The CDR3 loop spans 15 amino acids. The germline CDR1 and CDR2 sequences are SGHRS and YFSETQ. Stated time point: newly diagnosed GD, antithyroid drugs for less than 3 months. From PBMCs, RNA was extracted and then used to make the TCR library. Xi'an, China, was home to the endocrinology department that provided patients.

These data also formed part of another study, on T cells in Graves' hyperthyroidism and ophthalmopathy. As reported in that work: HTBI primers were the set used in a first-round RT-PCR of the TCR CDR3.

This receptor was obtained from a man aged 30 to 39 with Graves disease. Sample: peripheral blood mononuclear cells (PBMCs), taken at new diagnosis, from a patient treated with antithyroid drugs. This sequence joins TRBV5-1 and TRBJ1-4; D may be TRBD1 (6 bases). CDR3 coding DNA: TGCGCCAGCAGCCGTGGACAGCTGGGGAATGAAAAACTGTTTTTT. It specifies CASSRGQLGNEKLFF.